Below are 24 T cell receptor beta chains sequenced from a single sample in a study of technical replicates of blood from a handful of donors. Using immunoSEQ multiplex PCR, the repertoire was profiled, and TCRdb retains in-frame clones only, with some absent. Here the sample spans roughly 70,000 clones, approximately 91% being singletons. The sequenced sample was PBMCs. The source is a human donor in good health. Some clones in this sample may be carry-over from other donors' samples.

This clone has just a few counts. This rearrangement joins TRBV5-5 to TRBJ2-7; a possible D gene is TRBD1 (6 bases). Germline lookup yields CDR1 SGHKS and CDR2 YYEKEE (reference sequence). V was clipped by 3 bases and J by 5 bases, with 15 bases between them. The length of the CDR3 is 14 residues. This CDR3 reads CASSYRVRGDEQYF. As DNA, the CDR3 is TGTGCCAGCAGCTACCGGGTCAGGGGCGACGAGCAGTACTTC.

J is TRBJ1-6 and V is TRBV5-1; tentative D call: TRBD1 (5 bases). The CDR3 length is 15 residues. Trimming shortened V by 0 bases and J by 7 bases, and 11 bases separated the two germline ends. Germline CDR1 and CDR2: SGHRS and YFSETQ. The CDR3 loop reads CASSLAGAGNSPLHF. DNA for the CDR3: TGCGCCAGCAGCTTGGCTGGGGCAGGGAATTCACCCCTCCACTTT.

The chain has TRBV19 and TRBJ1-1; D gene unclear. The germline CDR1 and CDR2 sequences are LNHDA and SQIVND (reference sequence). The CDR3 loop spans 11 amino acids. The V end lost 6 bases, the J end lost 8 bases, and 10 bases lay between the germline ends. In DNA, the CDR3 is TGTGCCAGTAGCGACACCGTGGAAGCTTTCTTT. Protein: CASSDTVEAFF.

The sample holds one count of this clone. This sample includes further DNA sequences coding for the same CDR3. The chain recombines TRBV18 with TRBJ2-7, with TRBD2 matching over 11 bases. In germline, CDR1 is KGHSH, CDR2 LQKENI. With 2 bases clipped from V and 4 bases from J, the junction kept 4 bases outside the gene matches. The CDR3 is 15 amino acids. The CDR3 loop is CASSPGSGREYEQYF. The DNA for the CDR3 is TGTGCCAGCTCACCAGGTAGCGGGAGGGAATACGAGCAGTACTTC.

Only a few counts were recorded for this clone. This sequence joins TRBV19 and TRBJ1-1, with D possibly matching TRBD1 (6 bases). Germline CDR1 LNHDA, CDR2 SQIVND (reference sequence). The CDR3 consists of 14 residues. V was trimmed by 7 bases and J by 0 bases, leaving 12 bases between them. The CDR3 spells CASMLKGVNTEAFF. The CDR3 coding sequence is TGTGCCAGTATGTTGAAGGGGGTGAACACTGAAGCTTTCTTT.

This chain uses TRBV10-3 with TRBJ1-2; 7 bases line up with TRBD1. This CDR3 comprises 14 residues. The V segment lost 6 bases and the J segment 3 bases; nucleotides outside the gene matches: 7. Germline lookup yields CDR1 ENHRY and CDR2 SYGVKD. The CDR3, as DNA: TGTGCCATCAGAACGACAGGGATCCACTATGGCTACACCTTC. This translates into CAIRTTGIHYGYTF.

The chain carries TRBV21-1 and TRBJ2-7; TRBD2 is the table's D call and was not checked against the DNA. TRBV21-1 is deemed a pseudogene. CDR3 size: 17 residues. The CDR3 loop reads CASSKVPGGADPHEQYF. Written as DNA, the CDR3 is TGTGCCAGCAGCAAAGTTCCCGGAGGGGCCGATCCACACGAGCAGTACTTC.

The CDR3 reads CASSLTGTGSGAFF. The DNA for the CDR3 is TGTGCCAGCAGCCTAACCGGGACAGGGAGCGGAGCTTTCTTT. The chain carries TRBV7-9 and TRBJ1-1; 9 nucleotides line up with TRBD1. The V gene end was trimmed by 5 bases and the J gene end by 10 bases; junction bases not matched to a gene: 11. Germline values: CDR1 SEHNR, CDR2 FQNEAQ (reference sequence). The length of the CDR3 is 14 residues.

Here the CDR3 reads CASSFKGAGGTEAFF. For the CDR3, the DNA is TGTGCCAGCAGCTTCAAAGGGGCCGGGGGGACTGAAGCTTTCTTT. This chain joins TRBV7-2 and TRBJ1-1, with D perhaps TRBD1 (5 bases). The CDR3 contains 15 residues. Trimming left V 3 bases short and J 5 bases short, with 16 bases between. Germline V lookup: CDR1 SGHTA, CDR2 FQGNSA. Full variable domain (missing parts from reference TRBV7-2 and TRBJ1-1): GAGVSQSPSNKVTEKGKDVELRCDPISGHTALYWYRQSLGQGLEFLIYFQGNSAPDKSGLPSDRFSAERTGGSVSTLTIQRTQQEDSAVYLCASSFKGAGGTEAFFGQGTRLTVV.

J is TRBJ1-2 and V is TRBV7-6; 8 nucleotides line up with TRBD1. V dropped 3 bases and J dropped 2; count of bases not matched to a gene: 5. This CDR3 contains 15 residues. Germline CDR1 SGHVS, CDR2 FNYEAQ. The CDR3 here is CASSFGQGVNYGYTF. The CDR3 DNA reads TGTGCCAGCAGCTTTGGACAGGGAGTGAACTATGGCTACACCTTC.

This clone was counted once. The CDR3, as DNA: TGTGCCAGCACTAGCGGACAAGAGACCCAGTACTTC. It codes for CASTSGQETQYF. The rearrangement links TRBV6-6 to TRBJ2-5; 7 nucleotides match TRBD2. The CDR3 length is 12 residues. The V gene end was trimmed by 7 bases and the J gene end by 2 bases; junction bases not matched to a gene: 1. Looked up from germline, CDR1 is MNHNY and CDR2 is SVGAGI (reference sequence).

The gene calls are TRBV25-1 and TRBJ2-1; 10 nucleotides align to TRBD2. Germline CDR1 reads MGHDK; CDR2 reads SYGVNS. The CDR3 is 15 amino acids. Unmatched junction bases numbered 4, after V lost 4 bases and J lost 4 bases. The CDR3 nucleotides are TGTGCCAGCAGTGTAGCGGGGGGACCTTACAATGAGCAGTTCTTC. Amino acids: CASSVAGGPYNEQFF.

This rearrangement joins TRBV6-5 to TRBJ2-1; D not certain. Germline CDR1 is MNHEY and CDR2 is SVGAGI. V was pared by 0 bases and J by 0 bases, with 9 bases between. This CDR3 has 16 residues. CDR3 nucleotides: TGTGCCAGCAGTTACTCCGCCCTCAGCTCCTACAATGAGCAGTTCTTC. The encoded protein is CASSYSALSSYNEQFF.

The chain employs TRBV9 and TRBJ2-5; 9 bases line up with TRBD2. The CDR3 is 13 residues long. Per germline, CDR1 SGDLS and CDR2 YYNGEE. V lost 3 bases, J lost 5 bases, and 2 bases stayed unmatched. CDR3 loop: CASSGTSAETQYF. Written as DNA, the CDR3 is TGTGCCAGCAGCGGGACTAGCGCGGAGACCCAGTACTTC.

This clone has a handful of counts. In nucleotides, the CDR3 is TGTGCCAGCAGCTTATCCAGGGGGCTGAACACTGAAGCTTTCTTT. Protein: CASSLSRGLNTEAFF. V usage is TRBV7-9 and J usage is TRBJ1-1, with TRBD1 identical over 8 bases. With 2 bases clipped from V and 0 bases from J, the junction kept 2 bases outside the gene matches. Germline lookup yields CDR1 SEHNR and CDR2 FQNEAQ (reference sequence). The CDR3 is 15 amino acids.

The chain employs TRBV5-4 and TRBJ2-1, with D possibly TRBD2 on 5 matching bases. CDR1 SGHNT and CDR2 YYREEE come from the germline V gene (reference sequence). The CDR3 length is 12 residues. Between the trimmed V and J ends, which lost 4 bases and 5 bases, there was a span of 7 bases. CDR3 nucleotide sequence: TGTGCCAGCAGCCGGGAAGACAATGAGCAGTTCTTC. Translated, it gives CASSREDNEQFF.

V usage is TRBV7-2 and J usage is TRBJ1-2; a weak D match, TRBD1 (5 bases). Looked up from germline, CDR1 is SGHTA and CDR2 is FQGNSA. This CDR3 is built from 15 residues. Deletions cut 0 bases from V and 5 bases from J, with 13 bases between. CDR3 region: CASSLAGRVGYGYTF. The CDR3 DNA reads TGTGCCAGCAGCTTAGCGGGCAGGGTTGGTTATGGCTACACCTTC.

This sequence joins TRBV27 and TRBJ2-1, with 7 nucleotides matching TRBD1. The length of the CDR3 is 15 residues. J lost 3 bases, V lost 2 bases, and 4 bases had no gene match. Looked up from germline, CDR1 is MNHEY and CDR2 is SMNVEV (reference sequence). CDR3 DNA: TGTGCCAGCAGTTTACCTGGGACAGTCTACAATGAGCAGTTCTTC. Its translation is CASSLPGTVYNEQFF.

The chain has TRBV6-6 and TRBJ2-7; D not certain. V was cut by 4 bases and J by 4 bases, with 17 bases left in between. Germline-derived CDR1 and CDR2 are MNHNY and SVGAGI (reference sequence). The CDR3 is made up of 15 amino acids. CDR3 protein: CASSWLRPVGYEQYF. In DNA, the CDR3 is TGTGCCAGCAGTTGGCTAAGACCCGTCGGGTACGAGCAGTACTTC.

The V call is TRBV4-2, the J call TRBJ2-7, with a tentative D call TRBD2 (5 bases). Trimming cost V 2 bases and J 7 bases, with 6 bases left between them. The germline gives CDR1 LGHNA, CDR2 YNFKEQ. This CDR3 has 11 amino acids. The DNA of the CDR3 is TGTGCCAGCAGCCAACGGGGTGAGCAGTACTTC. Translating it yields CASSQRGEQYF.

V usage is TRBV4-3 and J usage is TRBJ1-2; 8 bases are shared with TRBD1. Germline values: CDR1 LGHNA, CDR2 YSLEER. This CDR3 is built from 14 residues. The ends lost 4 bases at V and 6 bases at J; junction bases unmatched: 7. The CDR3, as DNA: TGCGCCAGCAGCCTTGGACAGGGCGCGGATGGCTACACCTTC. The encoded protein is CASSLGQGADGYTF.

This chain joins TRBV7-3 and TRBJ2-7, with 10 positions matching TRBD1. Germline CDR1 and CDR2: SGHTA and FQGTGA. V shed 5 bases and J 2 bases; nucleotides not matched to a gene: 9. The CDR3 is 16 residues long. This CDR3 is CASSPQAGTGAYEQYF. The CDR3 region has the DNA TGTGCCAGCAGCCCACAGGCCGGGACAGGGGCCTACGAGCAGTACTTC.

The chain employs TRBV5-1 and TRBJ2-2, with a possible D match to TRBD2 (6 bases). V was pared by 4 bases and J by 2 bases, with 18 bases between. This CDR3 is built from 17 residues. From germline, CDR1 is SGHRS and CDR2 YFSETQ. Here the CDR3 reads CASSGTLALTNTGELFF. The CDR3 DNA is TGCGCCAGCAGCGGAACGCTAGCGCTCACAAACACCGGGGAGCTGTTTTTT.

This clone was seen a single time. The rearrangement joins TRBV15 to TRBJ1-5, with D perhaps matching TRBD1 (6 bases). Germline CDR1 and CDR2: LNHNV and YYDKDF (reference sequence). The V end lost 0 bases, the J end lost 4 bases, and 13 bases lay between the germline ends. CDR3 size: 16 residues. CDR3 in amino acids: CATSRDSRGENQPQHF. For the CDR3, the DNA is TGTGCCACCAGCAGAGATAGCAGGGGAGAGAATCAGCCCCAGCATTTT.